This T cell receptor (beta chain) is from a study of blood T cell repertoires in COVID-19. At the level of the study: Samples taken during acute and convalescent COVID-19 were collected in the United States, Italy and Spain. T cells, B-cell-depleted T cells, or PBMCs provided the cDNA or gDNA that served as material.

Original handling: Nucleated cell number was recorded as an estimate derived from reference gene primer amplification. TCRdb's copy holds only in-frame clones and misses some; the assay was immunoSEQ multiplex PCR. V and J calls and clone size follow that table, whereas D and trimming were derived from the DNA. This sample has roughly 240,000 clones, with roughly four fifths found just once. This clone was detected only once. With V trimmed by 0 bases and J by 5 bases, 10 bases remained unmatched. The CDR3 is 18 amino acids. Germline CDR1 and CDR2: LGHNT and FRNRAP. V and J are TRBV12-5 and TRBJ2-1, with 10 bases identical to TRBD2. The source material was peripheral blood. The sequence was obtained from a woman older than 75 with acute or convalescent COVID-19. The CDR3 region is CASGLVRSGRGFHNEQFF. The CDR3 DNA sequence: TGTGCTAGTGGTTTGGTAAGGAGCGGGAGGGGGTTTCACAATGAGCAGTTCTTC.